Following are 32 T cell receptor beta chains from one sample sequenced in a study of blood T cell repertoires in COVID-19. Some clones are missing from TCRdb's copy, which holds only in-frame ones; the method was immunoSEQ multiplex PCR. In the table there are 200,000 or so clones, under 90% of which are singletons. The sequencing input was PBMCs or T cells enriched from blood (not recorded which). These receptors all stem from a woman between 50 and 59 years old who had been exposed to COVID-19.

The chain employs TRBV6-5 and TRBJ1-1; possible D gene TRBD1, 6 bases. The CDR3 spans 15 residues. V lost 6 bases and J lost 2, with 16 bases in between. Germline CDR1 MNHEY, CDR2 SVGAGI. CDR3 sequence (DNA): TGTGCCAGCAGACAGGGAGTTTGGGTAAACACTGAAGCTTTCTTT. As protein: CASRQGVWVNTEAFF.

This chain uses TRBV2 with TRBJ1-2; D gene uncertain. This CDR3 contains 15 residues. Germline CDR1 is SNHLY and CDR2 is FYNNEI. V lost 2 bases and J 8 bases, leaving 18 bases between the germline ends. The CDR3 coding sequence is TGTGCCAGCAGTGAAAATATCGGGAAGTGGGCCGGCTACACCTTC. Residues: CASSENIGKWAGYTF.

The chain is built from TRBV27 and TRBJ1-5, with D hard to call. The CDR3 is 15 residues long. Germline CDR1 and CDR2: MNHEY and SMNVEV (reference sequence). The V end lost 6 bases, the J end lost 6 bases, and 18 bases lay between the germline ends. DNA for the CDR3: TGTGCCAGCAGCCTCGGGAGAGGGATAGGTCAGCCCCAGCATTTT. Translated, it gives CASSLGRGIGQPQHF.

This chain uses TRBV5-6 with TRBJ1-2; 8 bases fit TRBD1. With V trimmed by 3 bases and J by 6 bases, 10 bases remained unmatched. The germline V gene has CDR1 SGHDT and CDR2 YYEEEE. There are 15 residues in the CDR3. The CDR3 nucleotides are TGTGCCAGCAGCTACGACCGGACAGGGAGGGATGGCTACACCTTC. Protein: CASSYDRTGRDGYTF.

V gene TRBV14 combines with J gene TRBJ1-3, with a weak D call TRBD1 (5 bases). Trimming took off 3 bases at V and 0 bases at J, with 12 bases between the two ends. The CDR3 totals 16 residues. CDR1 is SGHDN, CDR2 FVKESK, per germline. The CDR3 coding sequence is TGTGCCAGCAGCCACTTCAGGGTCGGCTCTGGAAACACCATATATTTT. Encoded protein: CASSHFRVGSGNTIYF.

V is TRBV7-9 and J is TRBJ2-3; 7 positions agree with TRBD2. The V gene's germline CDR1 is SEHNR and CDR2 FQNEAQ (reference sequence). The V segment lost 3 bases and the J segment 3 bases; nucleotides outside the gene matches: 6. This CDR3 spans 15 amino acids. In nucleotides, the CDR3 is TGTGCCAGCAGCTTCGGACTAGGTGGGACAGATACGCAGTATTTT. Translating gives CASSFGLGGTDTQYF. Combining the CDR3 with reference TRBV7-9 and TRBJ2-3 gives the whole variable domain DTGVSQNPRHKITKRGQNVTFRCDPISEHNRLYWYRQTLGQGPEFLTYFQNEAQLEKSRLLSDRFSAERPKGSFSTLEIQRTEQGDSAMYLCASSFGLGGTDTQYFGPGTRLTVL.

The genes are TRBV19 and TRBJ2-1, with TRBD1 identical over 7 bases. The CDR3 is 15 amino acids. V shed 5 bases, J shed 5 bases, and the junction held 9 bases outside the gene matches. Germline CDR1 is LNHDA and CDR2 is SQIVND (reference sequence). The CDR3 bases are TGTGCCAGTAGTCCGTGGACAGGAGTGGACAATGAGCAGTTCTTC. This translates into CASSPWTGVDNEQFF. The whole variable domain, remainder taken from reference TRBV19 and TRBJ2-1, is DGGITQSPKYLFRKEGQNVTLSCEQNLNHDAMYWYRQDPGQGLRLIYYSQIVNDFQKGDIAEGYSVSREKKESFPLTVTSAQKNPTAFYLCASSPWTGVDNEQFFGPGTRLTVL.

The V gene is TRBV28, the J gene TRBJ2-5, with a possible D match to TRBD1 (6 bases). The germline V gene encodes CDR1 MDHEN and CDR2 SYDVKM. The CDR3 is 15 residues long. Trimming removed 6 bases at V and 1 base at J, with 15 bases between. The CDR3 region has the DNA TGTGCCAGCAGAGGGACAAAGTCAACCCAAGAGACCCAGTACTTC. The encoded protein is CASRGTKSTQETQYF.

This clone has only a few counts. DNA of the CDR3: TGTGCCAGCAGCTTGGGCGGGGCCGGTAACTATGGCTACACCTTC. The encoded protein is CASSLGGAGNYGYTF. V gene TRBV7-2 combines with J gene TRBJ1-2; D is perhaps TRBD1 (5 bases). CDR1 and CDR2 (germline): SGHTA, FQGNSA. V lost 3 bases and J lost 1, with 12 bases in between. CDR3 length: 15 amino acids.

This chain uses TRBV19 with TRBJ2-3; 8 nucleotides line up with TRBD2. V lost 1 base to trimming and J lost 6 bases; unmatched junction nucleotides: 6. The germline CDR1 and CDR2 sequences are LNHDA and SQIVND (reference sequence). The CDR3 is made up of 15 amino acids. CDR3 bases: TGTGCCAGTAGTATAGGGCGGGGGGCCTCGGATACGCAGTATTTT. Translation: CASSIGRGASDTQYF.

The chain combines TRBV7-6 with TRBJ2-2, with a tentative D call TRBD2 (6 bases). The germline V gene has CDR1 SGHVS and CDR2 FNYEAQ. V dropped 1 base and J dropped 7 bases, with 16 bases sitting between them. This CDR3 has 16 residues. The CDR3 nucleotides are TGTGCCAGCAGCTTAGTTAGACCAGGAGGGAGCGGGGAGCTGTTTTTT. Its translation is CASSLVRPGGSGELFF.

V is TRBV27 and J is TRBJ1-1; the match to TRBD1 covers 8 bases. The J segment lost 0 bases and the V segment lost 5 bases, leaving 5 bases of the junction unmatched. CDR1 is MNHEY, CDR2 SMNVEV, per germline (reference sequence). The CDR3 runs 15 residues. The CDR3 spells CASSPWTGMNTEAFF. In nucleotides, the CDR3 is TGTGCCAGCAGTCCTTGGACAGGGATGAACACTGAAGCTTTCTTT.

The chain's CDR3 is CASGTENTGELFF. The CDR3 nucleotides read TGTGCCAGCGGGACAGAAAACACCGGGGAGCTGTTTTTT. The chain carries TRBV27 and TRBJ2-2; the match to TRBD1 covers 7 bases. V was pared by 8 bases and J by 2 bases, with 2 bases of the junction left unmatched. Germline loops: CDR1 MNHEY, CDR2 SMNVEV (reference sequence). The CDR3 contains 13 residues.

Regarding this clone: Its ends do not fully match the called genes, so a read error is possible. This chain links TRBV6-1 with TRBJ1-1; perhaps TRBD1 as D (6 bases). This CDR3 region has 16 residues. Germline CDR1 reads MNHNS; CDR2 reads SASEGT. This chain's CDR3 is CASSGSGESMNAEAFF. Here the CDR3 DNA reads TGTGCCAGCAGTGGATCAGGGGAATCCATGAACGCTGAAGCTTTCTTT.

This chain joins TRBV18 and TRBJ1-6, with D tentatively TRBD1 (5 bases). The V end was cut by 4 bases, the J end by 5 bases, with 12 bases between. There are 15 residues in the CDR3. In germline, CDR1 is KGHSH, CDR2 LQKENI. CDR3 nucleotides: TGTGCCAGCTCACTCAGGACACCGGATAATTCACCCCTCCACTTT. Amino acids: CASSLRTPDNSPLHF.

The rearrangement uses TRBV12-3 or TRBV12-4 and TRBJ2-2; 8 bases align to TRBD1. J was trimmed by 7 bases and V by 3 bases; bases with no gene match: 1. The CDR3 is 13 amino acids. The CDR3 protein is CASSFGQGGELFF. DNA for the CDR3: TGTGCCAGCAGTTTTGGACAGGGCGGGGAGCTGTTTTTT.

DNA of the CDR3: TGTGCCACCAGCCCGGACAGGGAGTTTCAGCCCCAGCATTTT. It is translated as CATSPDREFQPQHF. The rearrangement joins TRBV15 to TRBJ1-5, with TRBD1 matching 8 bases. This CDR3 is built from 14 residues. Trimming at V came to 5 bases and at J to 6 bases, leaving 6 bases not matched to a gene. Germline CDR1 and CDR2: LNHNV and YYDKDF (reference sequence).

The chain couples TRBV5-6 to TRBJ1-1, with D hard to call. The CDR3 loop spans 16 amino acids. Germline V lookup: CDR1 SGHDT, CDR2 YYEEEE. Trimming removed 6 bases from V and 3 bases from J, with 21 bases in between. CDR3 protein: CASTPLRKGGYTEAFF. CDR3 bases: TGTGCCAGCACCCCGCTTCGAAAGGGAGGGTACACTGAAGCTTTCTTT.

V and J are TRBV4-3 and TRBJ1-1, with D unclear. Germline CDR1 is LGHNA and CDR2 is YSLEER. The CDR3 consists of 15 residues. V shed 1 base and J shed 11 bases, with 20 bases lying between them. The DNA for the CDR3 is TGCGCCAGCAGCCAAGTGCCCGAGAGGATTGGAATCGCTTTCTTT. Its translation is CASSQVPERIGIAFF.

This clone was found once. The chain couples TRBV5-8 to TRBJ1-1; 9 positions match TRBD1. V shed 2 bases and J 3 bases; nucleotides not matched to a gene: 5. The CDR3 loop spans 15 amino acids. Germline V CDR1 and CDR2: SGHTS, YDEGEE. Written as DNA, the CDR3 is TGTGCCAGCAGCTTCCCCGGGACAGGGTACACTGAAGCTTTCTTT. This codes for CASSFPGTGYTEAFF.

This rearrangement joins TRBV7-9 to TRBJ1-1; no definite D call. The V end was cut by 7 bases, the J end by 2 bases, with 11 bases between. Germline V gene sequence: CDR1 SEHNR, CDR2 FQNEAQ (reference sequence). The CDR3 is 13 amino acids. As DNA, the CDR3 is TGTGCCAGCACCCCCGAACTCAACACTGAAGCTTTCTTT. It yields the protein CASTPELNTEAFF. The variable domain in full, completed from reference TRBV7-9 and TRBJ1-1, reads DTGVSQNPRHKITKRGQNVTFRCDPISEHNRLYWYRQTLGQGPEFLTYFQNEAQLEKSRLLSDRFSAERPKGSFSTLEIQRTEQGDSAMYLCASTPELNTEAFFGQGTRLTVV.

This clone was counted between two and nine times. The chain carries TRBV6-1 and TRBJ1-3, with D unresolved. Looked up from germline, CDR1 is MNHNS and CDR2 is SASEGT. Trimming cost V 3 bases and J 2 bases, with 8 bases left between them. The CDR3 runs to 14 residues. The CDR3 spells CASSEREAGNTIYF. CDR3 coding DNA: TGTGCCAGCAGTGAGAGGGAGGCTGGAAACACCATATATTTT.

The chain uses TRBV19 and TRBJ2-1; 11 bases are shared with TRBD2. V shed 3 bases, J shed 2 bases, and the junction held 3 bases outside the gene matches. The CDR3 runs 16 residues. CDR1 and CDR2 from the germline V gene are LNHDA and SQIVND (reference sequence). CDR3 sequence reads: CASSIQTSGTYNEQFF. The DNA of the CDR3 is TGTGCCAGTAGTATCCAGACTAGCGGGACCTACAATGAGCAGTTCTTC.

This chain connects TRBV27 to TRBJ1-3; tentatively, D is TRBD1 (5 bases). This CDR3 comprises 16 residues. CDR1 and CDR2 (germline): MNHEY, SMNVEV (reference sequence). V was trimmed by 0 bases and J by 0 bases, leaving 9 bases between them. The DNA of the CDR3 is TGTGCCAGCAGTTTATCAGGGGTAGTCTCTGGAAACACCATATATTTT. The encoded protein is CASSLSGVVSGNTIYF.

The V and J genes are TRBV18 and TRBJ1-1; 8 bases line up with TRBD1. V dropped 0 bases and J dropped 0; count of bases not matched to a gene: 18. Germline CDR1 reads KGHSH; CDR2 reads LQKENI. The CDR3 contains 21 residues. DNA for the CDR3: TGTGCCAGCTCACCACCGATCGGGACAGGAACCAACGGGGGCATGAACACTGAAGCTTTCTTT. Translating it yields CASSPPIGTGTNGGMNTEAFF.

This sequence joins TRBV2 and TRBJ1-1; 9 positions agree with TRBD1. CDR1 is SNHLY and CDR2 is FYNNEI in the germline V gene. The CDR3 runs to 13 residues. Trimming took 8 bases from V and 4 from J; bases not matched to a gene: 5. CDR3: CASDRGGSTEAFF. The CDR3 DNA follows: TGTGCCAGCGACAGGGGGGGGAGCACTGAAGCTTTCTTT.

This clone was observed a single time. The rearrangement links TRBV5-4 to TRBJ1-2, with D maybe TRBD1 (6 bases). Deletions cut 2 bases from V and 8 bases from J, with 10 bases between. CDR1 and CDR2 from the germline V gene are SGHNT and YYREEE (reference sequence). The CDR3 length is 12 residues. This chain's CDR3 is CASSLRTEGYTF. Here the CDR3 DNA reads TGTGCCAGCAGCTTACGGACAGAGGGCTACACCTTC.

There are a few counts of this clone. The chain employs TRBV27 and TRBJ1-2; 7 nucleotides match TRBD1. V shed 6 bases and J 3 bases; nucleotides not matched to a gene: 13. CDR1 and CDR2 from the germline V gene are MNHEY and SMNVEV (reference sequence). The CDR3 is 16 amino acids. CDR3 protein: CASRDPRQGGYYGYTF. CDR3 DNA: TGTGCCAGCAGAGATCCTAGACAGGGTGGATACTATGGCTACACCTTC.

This CDR3 reads CASSQERLAGYEQYF. CDR3 nucleotide sequence: TGTGCCAGCAGCCAAGAGCGACTAGCGGGCTACGAGCAGTACTTC. This rearrangement joins TRBV3-1 (or the pseudogene TRBV3-2) to TRBJ2-7; 10 positions agree with TRBD2. CDR1 is LGHDT and CDR2 is YNNKEL in the germline V gene (reference sequence). This CDR3 spans 15 amino acids. Losses at the gene ends were 0 bases for V and 3 bases for J; bases not matched to a gene: 2.

This chain links TRBV6-5 with TRBJ1-2; possibly TRBD1 for D (5 bases). The CDR3 spans 13 residues. V was trimmed by 7 bases and J by 2 bases, leaving 11 bases between them. The germline gives CDR1 MNHEY, CDR2 SVGAGI. The CDR3 reads CASKVDSNYGYTF. The CDR3 nucleotides read TGTGCCAGCAAGGTAGACAGCAACTATGGCTACACCTTC.

The chain couples TRBV24-1 to TRBJ2-1; 7 nucleotides agree with TRBD1. Germline V gene lookup returns CDR1 KGHDR and CDR2 SFDVKD. V shed 4 bases and J 8 bases; nucleotides not matched to a gene: 13. The CDR3 sequence is 16 residues long. CDR3 nucleotides: TGTGCCACCAGTGACCCAACCCGATACGACAGGGATGAGCAGTTCTTC. As protein: CATSDPTRYDRDEQFF.

The chain couples TRBV2 to TRBJ2-3; 11 nucleotides agree with TRBD2. The ends lost 0 bases at V and 2 bases at J; junction bases unmatched: 7. The CDR3 totals 18 residues. The V gene's germline CDR1 is SNHLY and CDR2 FYNNEI. This CDR3 reads CASSEAGTSGFVTDTQYF. CDR3 DNA sequence: TGTGCCAGCAGTGAAGCGGGGACTAGCGGATTTGTCACAGATACGCAGTATTTT.